Shown below are 30 T cell receptor beta chains from a single sample sequenced in a study of radiotherapy plus CTLA-4 blockade in lung cancer. Here immunoSEQ multiplex PCR was the method, and the copy in TCRdb shows in-frame clones only, minus some. The sample yields 40,000 to 45,000 clones, more than 65% seen once. The sample consisted of peripheral blood, taken from a patient treated with radiotherapy plus ipilimumab. The receptors were sampled from a human donor with non-small cell lung cancer who had stable disease on radiotherapy plus ipilimumab.

The rearrangement uses TRBV10-3 and TRBJ1-1; 8 bases match TRBD1. The CDR3 has 15 residues. Germline V CDR1 and CDR2: ENHRY, SYGVKD. Trimming cost V 7 bases and J 1 base; bases outside gene matches: 8. Here the CDR3 reads CAITTEDRGNTEAFF. The CDR3 DNA follows: TGTGCCATCACTACAGAAGACAGGGGGAACACTGAAGCTTTCTTT.

The gene calls are TRBV7-6 and TRBJ1-1; D is perhaps TRBD1 (6 bases). Trimming cost V 5 bases and J 5 bases, with 15 bases left between them. The CDR3 is 14 residues long. Germline CDR1 reads SGHVS; CDR2 reads FNYEAQ. CDR3: CASSTNRVGTEAFF. The CDR3 nucleotides read TGTGCCAGCAGCACCAACAGGGTCGGTACTGAAGCTTTCTTT. Variable domain in full (rest from reference TRBV7-6 and TRBJ1-1): GAGVSQSPRYKVTKRGQDVALRCDPISGHVSLYWYRQALGQGPEFLTYFNYEAQQDKSGLPNDRFSAERPEGSISTLTIQRTEQRDSAMYRCASSTNRVGTEAFFGQGTRLTVV.

A few counts support this clone. V gene TRBV7-3 combines with J gene TRBJ1-2; D might be TRBD1 (5 bases). Between the trimmed V and J ends, which lost 3 bases and 4 bases, there was a span of 12 bases. The V gene's germline CDR1 is SGHTA and CDR2 FQGTGA. The length of the CDR3 is 14 residues. DNA of the CDR3: TGTGCCAGCAGCTTGGGTGGGGGAGGCTATGGCTACACCTTC. Its translation: CASSLGGGGYGYTF.

The rearrangement joins TRBV30 to TRBJ1-1; 7 bases fit TRBD1. Looked up from germline, CDR1 is GTSNPN and CDR2 is SVGIG (reference sequence). Unmatched junction bases numbered 2, after V lost 4 bases and J lost 0 bases. This CDR3 has 13 residues. The CDR3: CAWKGGMNTEAFF. The CDR3 DNA reads TGTGCCTGGAAAGGGGGCATGAACACTGAAGCTTTCTTT.

This clone has a handful of counts. The chain links TRBV27 to TRBJ1-2; the match to TRBD1 covers 7 bases. The CDR3 runs 14 residues. V was clipped by 4 bases and J by 4 bases; unmatched bases: 6. Germline V gene data show CDR1 as MNHEY and CDR2 as SMNVEV (reference sequence). This chain's CDR3 is CASSSQQGTYGYTF. CDR3 nucleotides: TGTGCCAGCAGTTCCCAACAGGGGACCTATGGCTACACCTTC.

The chain is built from TRBV7-8 and TRBJ1-1; the D gene is possibly TRBD1 (5 bases). CDR1 and CDR2 from the germline V gene are SGHVS and FQNEAQ. Trimming left V 3 bases short and J 6 bases short, with 11 bases between. The CDR3 is 13 amino acids. In nucleotides, the CDR3 is TGTGCCAGCAGCTTCAGGGTTGGGGCTGAAGCTTTCTTT. This translates into CASSFRVGAEAFF.

The chain employs TRBV7-8 and TRBJ1-6; maybe TRBD1 (6 bases). V gave up 3 bases and J gave up 6 bases, with 15 bases separating them. This CDR3 spans 16 amino acids. Germline values: CDR1 SGHVS, CDR2 FQNEAQ. CDR3 residues: CASSLSPGAPNSPLHF. The CDR3 nucleotides are TGTGCCAGCAGCTTGAGCCCAGGGGCCCCTAATTCACCCCTCCACTTT.

The rearrangement uses TRBV6-5 and TRBJ1-1; D might be TRBD1 (6 bases). The CDR3 is 13 amino acids. V was shortened by 5 bases and J by 11 bases, with 18 bases between the two germline ends. CDR1 MNHEY and CDR2 SVGAGI come from the germline V gene. The CDR3 region is CASSEASGATAFF. For the CDR3, the DNA is TGTGCCAGCAGTGAAGCTTCAGGGGCGACGGCTTTCTTT.

V is TRBV15 and J is TRBJ1-1; D uncertain. Germline CDR1 reads LNHNV; CDR2 reads YYDKDF (reference sequence). This CDR3 is 14 amino acids long. Trimming left V 0 bases short and J 0 bases short, with 5 bases between. The CDR3 spells CATSRDPLNTEAFF. CDR3 DNA: TGTGCCACCAGCAGAGATCCTTTGAACACTGAAGCTTTCTTT.

The chain joins TRBV5-4 to TRBJ1-1; D call uncertain. Germline CDR1 is SGHNT and CDR2 is YYREEE (reference sequence). The CDR3 runs 16 residues. Trimming left V 0 bases short and J 3 bases short, with 15 bases between. The DNA for the CDR3 is TGTGCCAGCAGCTTGGCGTCGGGGATCCGGGACACTGAAGCTTTCTTT. Its translation: CASSLASGIRDTEAFF.

This clone has only one observation. The chain has TRBV13 and TRBJ1-2; 10 bases map to TRBD1. CDR1 is PRHDT, CDR2 FYEKMQ, per germline (reference sequence). The CDR3 is 13 residues long. J gave up 4 bases and V 5 bases, and 1 base lay outside the gene matches. The CDR3 sequence is CASSRTGGYGYTF. Written as DNA, the CDR3 is TGTGCCAGCAGCCGGACAGGGGGCTATGGCTACACCTTC.

CDR3 coding DNA: TGTGCCAGCAGTGAATCTGCAGGGCGAAGCACAGATACGCAGTATTTT. Residues: CASSESAGRSTDTQYF. This chain joins TRBV2 and TRBJ2-3; tentative D call: TRBD1 (5 bases). Per the germline V gene, CDR1 is SNHLY and CDR2 is FYNNEI. This CDR3 has 16 amino acids. Trimming left V 2 bases short and J 0 bases short, with 12 bases between.

This chain connects TRBV15 to TRBJ1-2, with no clear D. V dropped 0 bases and J dropped 7 bases, with 6 bases sitting between them. The germline gives CDR1 LNHNV, CDR2 YYDKDF (reference sequence). The CDR3 has 12 residues. The CDR3 DNA sequence: TGTGCCACCAGCAGAGAGTGGGCTGGCTACACCTTC. As protein: CATSREWAGYTF.

The rearrangement uses TRBV2 and TRBJ2-1; D unclear. The germline CDR1 and CDR2 sequences are SNHLY and FYNNEI. V lost 0 bases and J lost 9, with 6 bases in between. This CDR3 contains 12 residues. Written as DNA, the CDR3 is TGTGCCAGCAGTGAAGCACAGACTGAGCAGTTCTTC. Protein: CASSEAQTEQFF.

This chain connects TRBV4-1 to TRBJ2-1; D is undetermined. The CDR3 has 14 amino acids. Germline-derived CDR1 and CDR2 are MGHRA and YSYEKL. Trimming took 2 bases from V and 8 from J, leaving 13 bases between them. The CDR3 here is CASSQPLRIYEQFF. CDR3 nucleotides: TGCGCCAGCAGCCAACCCCTCAGAATCTATGAGCAGTTCTTC.

The CDR3 coding sequence is TGTGCCAGCAGCTTAGTCGGCAGGGGTAATTCACCCCTCCACTTT. Its translation is CASSLVGRGNSPLHF. The gene calls are TRBV7-9 and TRBJ1-6; D possibly corresponds to TRBD1 (6 bases). Trimming left V 1 base short and J 6 bases short, with 10 bases between. The CDR3 consists of 15 residues. The germline V gene has CDR1 SEHNR and CDR2 FQNEAQ (reference sequence).

This chain joins TRBV27 and TRBJ1-5, with D unresolved. The CDR3 runs to 14 residues. The ends were cut back, 2 bases at V and 0 bases at J, with 5 bases in the middle. Per germline, CDR1 MNHEY and CDR2 SMNVEV (reference sequence). This CDR3 is CASSLAGSNQPQHF. DNA of the CDR3: TGTGCCAGCAGTTTAGCGGGTAGCAATCAGCCCCAGCATTTT.

A few counts support this clone. The chain employs TRBV10-3 and TRBJ2-2; D remains ambiguous. V was trimmed by 5 bases and J by 3 bases, leaving 4 bases between them. The CDR3 has 12 residues. The germline V gene has CDR1 ENHRY and CDR2 SYGVKD. This chain's CDR3 is CAISPDTGELFF. CDR3 nucleotides: TGTGCCATCAGTCCAGACACCGGGGAGCTGTTTTTT.

This rearrangement joins TRBV7-2 to TRBJ1-2; weak D call: TRBD1 (5 bases). The V and J ends lost 1 base and 4 bases respectively, with 13 bases between them. Germline V gene data show CDR1 as SGHTA and CDR2 as FQGNSA. There are 15 residues in the CDR3. The CDR3 loop reads CASSLVAGLGYGYTF. As DNA, the CDR3 is TGTGCCAGCAGCTTAGTGGCAGGGTTAGGCTATGGCTACACCTTC.

The J gene is TRBJ1-2, the V gene TRBV7-2, with D uncertain. V shed 5 bases and J shed 3 bases, with 13 bases lying between them. The germline gives CDR1 SGHTA, CDR2 FQGNSA. The CDR3 length is 14 residues. CDR3 residues: CASSKEVLHYGYTF. The CDR3 DNA follows: TGTGCCAGCAGCAAAGAAGTACTCCACTATGGCTACACCTTC. Full variable domain (missing parts from reference TRBV7-2 and TRBJ1-2): GAGVSQSPSNKVTEKGKDVELRCDPISGHTALYWYRQSLGQGLEFLIYFQGNSAPDKSGLPSDRFSAERTGGSVSTLTIQRTQQEDSAVYLCASSKEVLHYGYTFGSGTRLTVV.

V gene TRBV9 combines with J gene TRBJ1-1; D uncertain. The CDR3 is 12 amino acids. V lost 4 bases and J 3 bases, leaving 7 bases between the germline ends. Germline CDR1 is SGDLS and CDR2 is YYNGEE. The CDR3 nucleotides are TGTGCCAGCAGCCCCCAGGACACTGAAGCTTTCTTT. Translating it yields CASSPQDTEAFF.

This chain links TRBV15 with TRBJ1-2, with 10 bases lining up with TRBD1. This CDR3 region has 14 residues. V shed 6 bases, J shed 7 bases, and the junction held 8 bases outside the gene matches. Germline V gene data show CDR1 as LNHNV and CDR2 as YYDKDF (reference sequence). In nucleotides, the CDR3 is TGTGCCACCAGTAGGGACAGGGGATTAAGTGGCTACACCTTC. Protein: CATSRDRGLSGYTF.

This sequence joins TRBV7-9 and TRBJ2-7; TRBD1 matches 8 bases. V was clipped by 5 bases and J by 6 bases; unmatched bases: 12. The CDR3 is 15 residues long. CDR1 and CDR2 (germline): SEHNR, FQNEAQ (reference sequence). For the CDR3, the DNA is TGTGCCAGCAGCGGAGGCACGGGACAGGTCGCCGAGCAGTACTTC. Translation gives CASSGGTGQVAEQYF. The whole variable domain, filled in from reference TRBV7-9 and TRBJ2-7, reads DTGVSQNPRHKITKRGQNVTFRCDPISEHNRLYWYRQTLGQGPEFLTYFQNEAQLEKSRLLSDRFSAERPKGSFSTLEIQRTEQGDSAMYLCASSGGTGQVAEQYFGPGTRLTVT.

Turning to this clone: Germline and junction disagree at one end, which may indicate a read error. The J gene is TRBJ2-3, the V gene TRBV5-4, with 8 positions matching TRBD1. CDR3 length: 15 amino acids. CDR1 is SGHNT, CDR2 YYREEE, per germline (reference sequence). DNA of the CDR3: TGTGCCTCCAGGGGGCAGCGGCCTAGCACAGATGCGCAGTATTTT. Protein product: CASRGQRPSTDAQYF.

The chain uses TRBV5-1 and TRBJ2-7; 10 positions match TRBD2. This CDR3 is built from 14 residues. Unmatched junction bases numbered 6, after V lost 0 bases and J lost 9 bases. The germline CDR1 and CDR2 sequences are SGHRS and YFSETQ. For the CDR3, the DNA is TGCGCCAGCAGCTTGGGTCTAGCGGGGGTCGTGCAGTACTTC. This translates into CASSLGLAGVVQYF.

This clone appeared once. This rearrangement joins TRBV20-1 to TRBJ1-2; the D is unclear. CDR3 size: 11 residues. The V and J ends lost 3 bases and 7 bases respectively, with 9 bases between them. CDR1 and CDR2 from the germline V gene are DFQATT and SNEGSKA (reference sequence). The CDR3 sequence is CSASSFFGYTF. The CDR3 DNA follows: TGCAGTGCTAGTAGTTTTTTTGGCTACACCTTC.

This clone was counted between two and nine times. The chain couples TRBV2 to TRBJ1-2, with D maybe TRBD1 (5 bases). Deletions cut 8 bases from V and 8 bases from J, with 24 bases between. The CDR3 is made up of 15 amino acids. Germline CDR1 is SNHLY and CDR2 is FYNNEI. The CDR3 loop reads CASLETEQLLFGYTF. CDR3 coding DNA: TGTGCCAGCCTCGAGACAGAACAGCTATTATTCGGCTACACCTTC.

The V call is TRBV6-5, the J call TRBJ1-2; D may be TRBD1 (6 bases). Germline assignment: CDR1 MNHEY and CDR2 SVGAGI. This CDR3 spans 16 amino acids. Trimming left V 2 bases short and J 6 bases short, with 19 bases between. As DNA, the CDR3 is TGTGCCAGCAGTTACAGCAAAGGGCAGGGGATGAATGGCTACACCTTC. Protein sequence: CASSYSKGQGMNGYTF.

The J gene is TRBJ2-2, the V gene TRBV27; 7 bases agree with TRBD1. CDR3 size: 15 residues. Per the germline V gene, CDR1 is MNHEY and CDR2 is SMNVEV (reference sequence). Trimming at V came to 5 bases and at J to 3 bases, leaving 6 bases not matched to a gene. CDR3 sequence: CASSPGDRYTGELFF. CDR3 coding DNA: TGTGCCAGCAGTCCAGGGGACAGATACACCGGGGAGCTGTTTTTT.

The chain links TRBV4-2 to TRBJ2-5; 10 bases map to TRBD2. Per the germline V gene, CDR1 is LGHNA and CDR2 is YNFKEQ. V was pared by 1 base and J by 5 bases, with 7 bases of the junction left unmatched. The CDR3 is 16 residues long. The CDR3: CASSQVSGGGSETQYF. The CDR3 DNA sequence: TGTGCCAGCAGCCAAGTCAGCGGGGGGGGGTCGGAGACCCAGTACTTC.